The clone carrying this T cell receptor (beta chain) was recorded at least ten times. Molecular barcoded adaptors covering alpha/delta and beta/gamma chains were used on 400 ng RNA. Each CDR3 protein is one row after TCRdb ran MiXCR on the reads. The table lists 90,000 or so distinct CDR3 sequences, under 25% of them singletons. V lost 6 bases to trimming and J lost 3 bases; unmatched junction nucleotides: 6. The CDR3 spans 14 residues. The data belong to a study of read filtering for tumor transcriptome and immune sequencing. The overall study: R-ISS stage counts were roughly 8 for I, 15 to 20 for II, 6 or 7 for III.

Material: a population of CD138-negative cells sorted from bone marrow. The chain uses TRBV12-3 or TRBV12-4 and TRBJ1-1; 8 bases align to TRBD1. The sequence came from a donor aged 40 or over with multiple myeloma. The CDR3 protein is CASRPTGVYTEAFF. The CDR3 DNA follows: TGTGCCAGCAGACCGACAGGGGTTTACACTGAAGCTTTCTTT.